This entry lists 26 T cell receptor beta chains sequenced from one sample in a study of beta chain features in type 1 diabetes. As every portion of the isolated RNA was reverse transcribed, the sequencing read expressed TCRB transcripts. Assay: immunoSEQ multiplex PCR; the TCRdb copy retains only in-frame clones and omits some. The table has approximately 160,000 clones, roughly 8% seen once. Source material: central memory CD4+ T cells from blood. These TCRs come from a man between 18 and 35 years old in good health.

The J gene is TRBJ1-3, the V gene TRBV29-1; no definite D call. The CDR3 sequence is 12 residues long. Between the trimmed V and J ends, which lost 4 bases and 1 base, there was a span of 5 bases. CDR1 and CDR2 (germline): SQVTM, ANQGSEA. The CDR3 region is CSVAVSGNTIYF. CDR3 in DNA: TGCAGCGTTGCCGTGTCTGGAAACACCATATATTTT. Supplemented by reference TRBV29-1 and TRBJ1-3, the full variable domain reads SAVISQKPSRDICQRGTSLTIQCQVDSQVTMMFWYRQQPGQSLTLIATANQGSEATYESGFVIDKFPISRPNLTFSTLTVSNMSPEDSSIYLCSVAVSGNTIYFGEGSWLTVV.

The V gene is TRBV19, the J gene TRBJ1-2; TRBD1 matches at 10 bases. Germline loops: CDR1 LNHDA, CDR2 SQIVND (reference sequence). V shed 10 bases and J 5 bases; nucleotides not matched to a gene: 7. The CDR3 loop spans 13 amino acids. CDR3 sequence (DNA): TGTGCCACTGTGGGACAGGGGTTTTATGGCTACACCTTC. Amino acids: CATVGQGFYGYTF. Using reference TRBV19 and TRBJ1-2 for the parts outside the CDR3, the full variable domain is DGGITQSPKYLFRKEGQNVTLSCEQNLNHDAMYWYRQDPGQGLRLIYYSQIVNDFQKGDIAEGYSVSREKKESFPLTVTSAQKNPTAFYLCATVGQGFYGYTFGSGTRLTVV.

This clone has just a few counts. This chain connects TRBV4-2 to TRBJ2-7; 9 positions match TRBD1. The CDR3 spans 14 residues. Germline loops: CDR1 LGHNA, CDR2 YNFKEQ. V lost 4 bases and J lost 1; bases outside the gene matches: 2. CDR3 DNA sequence: TGTGCCAGCAGCCTAGGACAGGGGTCCTACGAGCAGTACTTC. Its translation is CASSLGQGSYEQYF.

This clone has more than one count but fewer than ten. The chain is built from TRBV4-1 and TRBJ2-3; a possible D gene is TRBD2 (6 bases). The CDR3 contains 15 residues. Germline CDR1 is MGHRA and CDR2 is YSYEKL. V was shortened by 8 bases and J by 3 bases, with 18 bases between the two germline ends. The CDR3 here is CASALTGVGTDTQYF. DNA for the CDR3: TGCGCCAGCGCCCTAACGGGAGTGGGAACAGATACGCAGTATTTT.

Only a few counts were recorded for this clone. CDR3 bases: TGTGCCAGCAGCTTGGCCGGGACAGGTTATGGTGGGGCCAACGTCCTGACTTTC. Amino acids: CASSLAGTGYGGANVLTF. This rearrangement joins TRBV11-2 to TRBJ2-6; 8 bases match TRBD1. Germline V gene sequence: CDR1 SGHAT, CDR2 FQNNGV. CDR3 length: 18 amino acids. Germline trimming cut 3 bases from V and 3 bases from J; bases unmatched to any gene: 10.

This clone was detected only a few times. V usage is TRBV18 and J usage is TRBJ1-2; TRBD1 matches at 7 bases. The trim removed 2 bases at V and 3 bases at J, leaving 6 bases unmatched. Germline CDR1 KGHSH, CDR2 LQKENI. The CDR3 covers 15 residues. The DNA of the CDR3 is TGTGCCAGCTCACCATCGACAGGGTCCTACTATGGCTACACCTTC. Encoded protein: CASSPSTGSYYGYTF.

The chain recombines TRBV15 with TRBJ1-5, with TRBD1 matching 9 bases. This CDR3 spans 17 amino acids. Losses at the gene ends were 2 bases for V and 4 bases for J; bases not matched to a gene: 9. Germline CDR1 reads LNHNV; CDR2 reads YYDKDF (reference sequence). CDR3: CATSRSKQGAWNQPQHF. The CDR3 region has the DNA TGTGCCACCAGCAGATCAAAACAGGGGGCTTGGAATCAGCCCCAGCATTTT.

This clone was recorded many times. V gene TRBV28 combines with J gene TRBJ2-7, with TRBD1 matching 10 bases. Per the germline V gene, CDR1 is MDHEN and CDR2 is SYDVKM. The J segment lost 4 bases and the V segment lost 7 bases, leaving 10 bases of the junction unmatched. The CDR3 consists of 15 residues. CDR3 sequence: CASTHSGTGVYEQYF. The CDR3 DNA reads TGTGCCAGCACCCACTCCGGGACAGGGGTATACGAGCAGTACTTC.

Turning to this clone: The junction differs from germline at one of its ends, possibly a read error. This sequence joins TRBV28 and TRBJ2-7, with D unresolved. Germline CDR1 reads MDHEN; CDR2 reads SYDVKM. There are 14 residues in the CDR3. CDR3 nucleotides: TGTGCCAACAGTTTATTCGCAGGCTCCTACGAGCAGTACTTC. This encodes CANSLFAGSYEQYF.

The chain is built from TRBV6-5 and TRBJ1-6, with TRBD1 as a possible D gene (5 bases). CDR3 length: 15 residues. Trimming cost V 2 bases and J 9 bases, with 14 bases left between them. CDR1 MNHEY and CDR2 SVGAGI come from the germline V gene. The CDR3: CASSYGEGRGSPLHF. CDR3 coding DNA: TGTGCCAGCAGTTACGGGGAGGGGAGAGGTTCACCCCTCCACTTT.

The chain has TRBV28 and TRBJ2-1, with 11 bases identical to TRBD2. V was pared by 7 bases and J by 4 bases, with 12 bases of the junction left unmatched. The CDR3 has 17 amino acids. CDR1 and CDR2 (germline): MDHEN, SYDVKM. CDR3 residues: CASTTGTSGILYNEQFF. In nucleotides, the CDR3 is TGTGCCAGCACCACGGGGACTAGCGGCATATTATACAATGAGCAGTTCTTC.

This rearrangement joins TRBV10-3 to TRBJ1-1, with 9 bases identical to TRBD1. The J segment lost 1 base and the V segment lost 6 bases, leaving 6 bases of the junction unmatched. This CDR3 region has 15 residues. Germline V gene lookup returns CDR1 ENHRY and CDR2 SYGVKD. CDR3 amino acids: CAIRALDRGNTEAFF. CDR3 in DNA: TGTGCCATCAGAGCCCTGGACAGGGGGAACACTGAAGCTTTCTTT.

This clone has a handful of counts. The chain couples TRBV19 to TRBJ1-5; D is uncertain. This CDR3 region has 14 residues. V was pared by 0 bases and J by 3 bases, with 6 bases between. Germline V lookup: CDR1 LNHDA, CDR2 SQIVND (reference sequence). DNA for the CDR3: TGTGCCAGTAGTATAGACCGTTACAATCAGCCCCAGCATTTT. It yields the protein CASSIDRYNQPQHF.

This clone was detected a few times. This chain links TRBV15 with TRBJ1-4, with no clear D. The CDR3 loop spans 12 amino acids. The germline gives CDR1 LNHNV, CDR2 YYDKDF (reference sequence). The V gene lost 3 bases and the J gene lost 6 bases, with 5 bases spanning the gap. CDR3 nucleotide sequence: TGTGCCACCAGCAGGGGCGATGAAAAACTGTTTTTT. Protein product: CATSRGDEKLFF.

The CDR3 loop is CAWGTSGTDTQYF. The CDR3 nucleotides are TGTGCCTGGGGGACTAGCGGGACAGATACGCAGTATTTT. This sequence joins TRBV30 and TRBJ2-3; 12 nucleotides match TRBD2. Germline V gene sequence: CDR1 GTSNPN, CDR2 SVGIG (reference sequence). The CDR3 length is 13 residues. The trim removed 5 bases at V and 3 bases at J, leaving 0 bases unmatched.

This chain connects TRBV28 to TRBJ1-1; D not resolved. Germline V gene data show CDR1 as MDHEN and CDR2 as SYDVKM. This CDR3 spans 15 amino acids. Trimming shortened V by 6 bases and J by 2 bases, and 16 bases separated the two germline ends. This CDR3 is CASRTPAGRNTEAFF. The CDR3 DNA reads TGTGCCAGCAGAACCCCGGCGGGAAGAAACACTGAAGCTTTCTTT.

The chain carries TRBV5-1 and TRBJ2-7; 11 bases agree with TRBD1. Germline CDR1 SGHRS, CDR2 YFSETQ. The CDR3 length is 17 residues. V trimming: 4 bases; J trimming: 1 base; junction bases outside the gene matches: 10. The CDR3 here is CASSPGTGGASSYEQYF. The CDR3 coding sequence is TGCGCCAGCAGCCCCGGGACAGGGGGTGCTTCATCCTACGAGCAGTACTTC.

The V and J genes are TRBV9 and TRBJ2-1, with TRBD1 identical over 10 bases. CDR1 and CDR2 from the germline V gene are SGDLS and YYNGEE. Unmatched junction bases numbered 13, after V lost 4 bases and J lost 12 bases. This CDR3 is 15 amino acids long. CDR3 nucleotide sequence: TGTGCCAGCAGCCAGGGACAGGGGACATTCGCGGGGCAGTTCTTC. Residues: CASSQGQGTFAGQFF.

Here the CDR3 DNA reads TGTGCCAGCAGCTTATTTAGCGGAACCACAGATACGCAGTATTTT. It encodes CASSLFSGTTDTQYF. The V gene is TRBV7-2, the J gene TRBJ2-3; a weak D match, TRBD2 (6 bases). Germline V gene lookup returns CDR1 SGHTA and CDR2 FQGNSA. This CDR3 has 15 residues. The V and J ends lost 2 bases and 2 bases respectively, with 11 bases between them.

This clone was recorded many times. The chain has TRBV28 and TRBJ1-1, with a possible D match to TRBD1 (6 bases). The CDR3 is 16 residues long. Per the germline V gene, CDR1 is MDHEN and CDR2 is SYDVKM. V was clipped by 2 bases and J by 3 bases, with 16 bases between them. The CDR3 DNA sequence: TGTGCCAGCAGTTTAGGGGTGGGGGCTGGGGACACTGAAGCTTTCTTT. This sequence encodes CASSLGVGAGDTEAFF.

V usage is TRBV30 and J usage is TRBJ2-5; 7 bases agree with TRBD1. J gave up 4 bases and V 3 bases, and 8 bases lay outside the gene matches. The CDR3 sequence is 14 residues long. The germline V gene encodes CDR1 GTSNPN and CDR2 SVGIG (reference sequence). The DNA of the CDR3 is TGTGCCTGGAGCTCCGGGACAGAAAGAGAGACCCAGTACTTC. Its translation is CAWSSGTERETQYF.

This clone was seen at least ten times. J is TRBJ2-3 and V is TRBV2; D uncertain. This CDR3 contains 13 residues. CDR1 is SNHLY, CDR2 FYNNEI, per germline. The V end lost 5 bases, the J end lost 2 bases, and 8 bases lay between the germline ends. CDR3 residues: CASSLEVTDTQYF. The CDR3 DNA is TGTGCCAGCAGTCTAGAGGTCACAGATACGCAGTATTTT. The entire variable domain, with the rest obtained from reference TRBV2 and TRBJ2-3, is as follows: EPEVTQTPSHQVTQMGQEVILRCVPISNHLYFYWYRQILGQKVEFLVSFYNNEISEKSEIFDDQFSVERPDGSNFTLKIRSTKLEDSAMYFCASSLEVTDTQYFGPGTRLTVL.

This clone was detected many times. The chain recombines TRBV19 with TRBJ2-5; D uncertain. Germline V CDR1 and CDR2: LNHDA, SQIVND (reference sequence). V lost 6 bases and J 2 bases, leaving 10 bases between the germline ends. This CDR3 region has 13 residues. CDR3 sequence reads: CASSRLEQETQYF. The CDR3 DNA reads as TGTGCCAGTAGCAGACTTGAACAAGAGACCCAGTACTTC.

The J gene is TRBJ2-7, the V gene TRBV6-5, with TRBD2 as a possible D gene (6 bases). Looked up from germline, CDR1 is MNHEY and CDR2 is SVGAGI. V gave up 1 base and J gave up 4 bases, with 17 bases separating them. The CDR3 totals 16 residues. CDR3 coding DNA: TGTGCCAGCAGTTACTTCCGGGGGACCCTCCATTACGAGCAGTACTTC. Translation: CASSYFRGTLHYEQYF.

The rearrangement uses TRBV4-1 and TRBJ1-1; a possible D gene is TRBD1 (5 bases). This CDR3 comprises 15 residues. The germline V gene has CDR1 MGHRA and CDR2 YSYEKL. The V and J ends lost 4 bases and 4 bases respectively, with 16 bases between them. The CDR3 sequence is CASSPQDRGLTEAFF. CDR3 nucleotide sequence: TGCGCCAGCAGCCCACAGGATCGGGGACTCACTGAAGCTTTCTTT.

The chain uses TRBV18 and TRBJ1-2, with TRBD1 matching over 9 bases. The CDR3 covers 16 residues. Germline V lookup: CDR1 KGHSH, CDR2 LQKENI. After removal of 3 bases from V and 7 bases from J, the junction contained 12 bases not matched to a gene. In DNA form, the CDR3 reads TGTGCCAGCTCACCTTACATTCGGGACAGGGACGTTGGCTACACCTTC. This translates into CASSPYIRDRDVGYTF.